This T cell receptor beta chain was obtained from a study of siplizumab effects on memory and regulatory T cells. Points from the study as a whole: Neither a naive nor a memory phenotype was assignable to roughly 75-96% of proliferating CD4+ or CD8+ clones.

Points on this clone: Its antigen is not identified.

Method: immunoSEQ multiplex PCR; TCRdb's copy keeps in-frame clones and lacks some. The sample holds some 100,000 clones, 93% seen once. This CDR3 comprises 15 residues. The germline CDR1 and CDR2 sequences are SGHAT and FQNNGV. V dropped 0 bases and J dropped 5 bases, with 13 bases sitting between them. The sequenced material came from non-Treg CD4+ T cells sorted from blood. This clonotype was obtained from a human donor in good health. This sequence joins TRBV11-2 and TRBJ1-1, with D perhaps TRBD1 (5 bases). The CDR3 protein is CASSLEGGIGTEAFF. The DNA for the CDR3 is TGTGCCAGCAGCTTAGAGGGGGGAATTGGGACTGAAGCTTTCTTT. Based on the CDR3 plus reference TRBV11-2 and TRBJ1-1, the full variable domain is EAGVAQSPRYKIIEKRQSVAFWCNPISGHATLYWYQQILGQGPKLLIQFQNNGVVDDSQLPKDRFSAERLKGVDSTLKIQPAKLEDSAVYLCASSLEGGIGTEAFFGQGTRLTVV.